This passage covers 11 T cell receptor beta chains from one sample sequenced in a study of T cells after posttransplantation cyclophosphamide (dated by TCRdb to the mid-2010s). The method was the immunoSEQ multiplex PCR assay. What TCRdb holds here is the immuneACCESS table cut down to in-frame rearrangements. Part of the clones is not present; checked against another copy, under half of the missing clones reflect an unresolved V gene, and the others are unexplained. With 30,000 to 40,000 clones recorded, this sample contains no clone counted only once. The top ten clonotypes cover approximately 2.4% of the sample. Sequencing was carried out using PBMCs. The receptors were sampled from a man between 50 and 59 years old in good health, CMV-negative, and a related stem cell transplant donor.

By sample fraction, this clone is medium-sized. J is TRBJ2-6 and V is TRBV7-9; D is possibly TRBD2 (5 bases). CDR3 length: 18 amino acids. V gave up 2 bases and J gave up 3 bases, with 17 bases separating them. The V gene's germline CDR1 is SEHNR and CDR2 FQNEAQ (reference sequence). The CDR3 DNA reads as TGTGCCAGCAGCTTAAAATTGGCAGGAGGTGGTGGGGCCAACGTCCTGACTTTC. It encodes CASSLKLAGGGGANVLTF.

This clone was found many times. The J gene is TRBJ1-1, the V gene TRBV5-1, with D possibly TRBD1 on 5 matching bases. The V and J ends lost 2 bases and 4 bases respectively, with 15 bases between them. Germline V lookup: CDR1 SGHRS, CDR2 YFSETQ. The CDR3 length is 15 residues. The chain's CDR3 is CASSLMGGRSTEAFF. The CDR3, as DNA: TGCGCCAGCAGCTTAATGGGGGGTCGAAGCACTGAAGCTTTCTTT.

This clone occurred many times. This CDR3 reads CASSRGLGNTIYF. The CDR3 DNA reads TGTGCCAGCTCCCGGGGGTTGGGAAACACCATATATTTT. This chain uses TRBV6-5 with TRBJ1-3; D is perhaps TRBD1 (5 bases). The CDR3 sequence is 13 residues long. Germline CDR1 MNHEY, CDR2 SVGAGI. The germline V and J ends were trimmed by 8 bases and 4 bases, with 12 bases remaining between them.

This clone was observed at least ten times. The chain carries TRBV30 and TRBJ2-3; 9 bases fit TRBD2. V dropped 0 bases and J dropped 2; count of bases not matched to a gene: 6. Germline V gene lookup returns CDR1 GTSNPN and CDR2 SVGIG (reference sequence). CDR3 length: 16 amino acids. For the CDR3, the DNA is TGTGCCTGGAGTGTATTGGCGGGGGGGGCCACAGATACGCAGTATTTT. Encoded protein: CAWSVLAGGATDTQYF.

This clone came up many times. This sequence joins TRBV7-2 and TRBJ1-2; 8 bases align to TRBD1. The CDR3 loop spans 15 amino acids. The V and J ends lost 1 base and 6 bases, in that order; junction bases with no gene match: 7. Germline V gene sequence: CDR1 SGHTA, CDR2 FQGNSA. The DNA for the CDR3 is TGTGCCAGCAGCTTAGGGAGGACAGGGAGGAATGGCTACACCTTC. Translation gives CASSLGRTGRNGYTF.

This clone was observed at least ten times. The rearrangement links TRBV7-9 to TRBJ2-2; tentative D call: TRBD1 (6 bases). The V and J ends lost 7 bases and 5 bases respectively, with 17 bases between them. The CDR3 spans 15 residues. Germline CDR1 SEHNR, CDR2 FQNEAQ (reference sequence). The DNA for the CDR3 is TGTGCCAGCACTCTGGACGGGACATTTACCGGGGAGCTGTTTTTT. It encodes CASTLDGTFTGELFF.

This clone was observed a handful of times. The chain uses TRBV2 and TRBJ2-3; the D gene is possibly TRBD2 (6 bases). CDR1 and CDR2 from the germline V gene are SNHLY and FYNNEI. This CDR3 region has 14 residues. Trimming left V 4 bases short and J 4 bases short, with 12 bases between. The CDR3 here is CASSGDSGADTQYF. CDR3 in DNA: TGTGCCAGCAGTGGGGACTCAGGCGCAGATACGCAGTATTTT.

This clone was observed many times. This rearrangement joins TRBV5-1 to TRBJ1-3, with D uncertain. The CDR3 totals 13 residues. With 4 bases removed from V and 0 bases from J, the gap between germline ends came to 5 bases. Looked up from germline, CDR1 is SGHRS and CDR2 is YFSETQ. The CDR3 nucleotides are TGCGCCAGCAGCACCTACTCTGGAAACACCATATATTTT. Its translation: CASSTYSGNTIYF.

The rearrangement uses TRBV7-3 and TRBJ1-1; maybe TRBD1 (6 bases). Trimming took 4 bases from V and 8 from J, leaving 17 bases between them. The CDR3 has 14 amino acids. Germline V CDR1 and CDR2: SGHTA, FQGTGA. The CDR3 nucleotides read TGTGCCAGCAGCTCCCGGGGGGCGGGGGGAGAAGCTTTCTTT. It translates to CASSSRGAGGEAFF.

This clone was found many times. The V and J genes are TRBV19 and TRBJ1-2; perhaps TRBD1 as D (6 bases). V was trimmed by 7 bases and J by 0 bases, leaving 15 bases between them. The CDR3 consists of 15 residues. The germline V gene has CDR1 LNHDA and CDR2 SQIVND (reference sequence). CDR3 DNA sequence: TGTGCCAGTACCAAACCGGACAGAGCTAACTATGGCTACACCTTC. Its protein product is CASTKPDRANYGYTF.

This clone was seen ten or more times. This CDR3 is CASLDRHGYTF. CDR3 coding DNA: TGTGCCTCCTTGGACAGGCATGGCTACACCTTC. The chain has TRBV30 and TRBJ1-2; 7 bases are a match to TRBD1. The V gene's germline CDR1 is GTSNPN and CDR2 SVGIG (reference sequence). Trimming took 7 bases from V and 6 from J; bases not matched to a gene: 5. The CDR3 contains 11 residues. Using reference TRBV30 and TRBJ1-2 for the parts outside the CDR3, the full variable domain is SQTIHQWPATLVQPVGSPLSLECTVEGTSNPNLYWYRQAAGRGLQLLFYSVGIGQISSEVPQNLSASRPQDRQFILSSKKLLLSDSGFYLCASLDRHGYTFGSGTRLTVV.